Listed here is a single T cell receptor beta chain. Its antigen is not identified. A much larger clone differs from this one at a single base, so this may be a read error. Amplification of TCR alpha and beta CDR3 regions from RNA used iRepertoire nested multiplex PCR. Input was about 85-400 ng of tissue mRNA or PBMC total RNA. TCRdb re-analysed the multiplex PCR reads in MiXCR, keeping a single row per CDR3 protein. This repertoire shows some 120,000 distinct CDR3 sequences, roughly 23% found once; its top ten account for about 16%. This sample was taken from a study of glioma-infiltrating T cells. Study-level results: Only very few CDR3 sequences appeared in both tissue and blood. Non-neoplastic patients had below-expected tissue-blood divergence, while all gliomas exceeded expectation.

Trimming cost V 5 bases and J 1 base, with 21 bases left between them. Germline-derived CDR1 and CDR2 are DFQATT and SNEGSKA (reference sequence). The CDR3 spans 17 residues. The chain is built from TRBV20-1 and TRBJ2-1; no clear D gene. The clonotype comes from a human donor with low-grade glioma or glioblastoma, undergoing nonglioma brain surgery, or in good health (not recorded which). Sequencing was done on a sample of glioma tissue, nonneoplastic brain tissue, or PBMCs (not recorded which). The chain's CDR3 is CSAGRTRDVRSYNEQFF. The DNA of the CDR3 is TGCAGTGCTGGCCGGACGCGCGATGTGAGATCCTACAATGAGCAGTTCTTC.